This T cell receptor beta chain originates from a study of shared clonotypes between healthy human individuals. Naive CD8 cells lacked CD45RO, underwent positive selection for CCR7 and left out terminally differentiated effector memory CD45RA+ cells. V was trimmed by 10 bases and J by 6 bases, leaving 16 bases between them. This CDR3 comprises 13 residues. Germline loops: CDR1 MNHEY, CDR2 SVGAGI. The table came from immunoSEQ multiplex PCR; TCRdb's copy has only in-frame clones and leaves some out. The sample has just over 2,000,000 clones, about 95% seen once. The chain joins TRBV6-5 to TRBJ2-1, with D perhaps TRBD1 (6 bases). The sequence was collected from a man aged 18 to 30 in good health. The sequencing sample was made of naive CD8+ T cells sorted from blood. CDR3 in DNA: TGTGCCACCCGGACAGTAAGCGGCAATGAGCAGTTCTTC. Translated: CATRTVSGNEQFF.